This TCR beta chain was observed in a study of control samples from healthy donors and cancer patients. Assay used: immunoSEQ multiplex PCR; TCRdb lists only in-frame clones, some missing. The table has 200,000 to 250,000 clones, roughly 94% seen once; the top ten hold less than 1.6%. Trimming removed 6 bases at V and 1 base at J, with 6 bases between. This CDR3 is 12 amino acids long. The gene calls are TRBV12-3 or TRBV12-4 and TRBJ2-5; no clear D gene. Sequenced material: blood. This sequence was found in a man aged 50 to 60 in good health. This CDR3 reads CASRKAQETQYF. The CDR3 DNA reads TGTGCCAGCAGGAAAGCCCAAGAGACCCAGTACTTC.